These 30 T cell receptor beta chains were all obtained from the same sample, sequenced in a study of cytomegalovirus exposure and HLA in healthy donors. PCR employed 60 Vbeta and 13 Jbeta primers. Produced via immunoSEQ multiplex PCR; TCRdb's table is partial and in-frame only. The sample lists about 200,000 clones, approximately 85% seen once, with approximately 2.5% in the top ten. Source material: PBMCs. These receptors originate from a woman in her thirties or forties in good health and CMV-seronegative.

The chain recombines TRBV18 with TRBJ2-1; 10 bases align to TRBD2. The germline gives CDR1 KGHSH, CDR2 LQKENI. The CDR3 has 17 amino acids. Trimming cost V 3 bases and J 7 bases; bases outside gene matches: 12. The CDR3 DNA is TGTGCCAGCTCACCCCGGCCACAGCGGGAGGGCATGAATGAGCAGTTCTTC. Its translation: CASSPRPQREGMNEQFF.

The DNA for the CDR3 is TGTGCCAGCAGCTTGAGACTAGCACCATCCAATGAGCAGTTCTTC. Residues: CASSLRLAPSNEQFF. V gene TRBV5-6 combines with J gene TRBJ2-1, with 7 bases that match TRBD2. Germline lookup yields CDR1 SGHDT and CDR2 YYEEEE. The V gene end was trimmed by 1 base and the J gene end by 6 bases; junction bases not matched to a gene: 7. CDR3 length equals 15 residues.

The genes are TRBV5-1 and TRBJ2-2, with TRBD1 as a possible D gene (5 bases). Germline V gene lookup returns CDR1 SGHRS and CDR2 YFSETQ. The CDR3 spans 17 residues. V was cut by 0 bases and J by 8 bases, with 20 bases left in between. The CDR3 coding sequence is TGCGCCAGCAGCTTGGAACGGCCCACCAGGGTAGGAGGGGAGCTGTTTTTT. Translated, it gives CASSLERPTRVGGELFF.

As DNA, the CDR3 is TGTGCCAGCAGTTTACGGGGGACGGAGAATGAAGCTTTCTTT. It encodes CASSLRGTENEAFF. The rearrangement joins TRBV27 to TRBJ1-1; D is perhaps TRBD1 (5 bases). V was cut by 2 bases and J by 7 bases, with 14 bases left in between. Germline values: CDR1 MNHEY, CDR2 SMNVEV (reference sequence). The CDR3 has 14 amino acids.

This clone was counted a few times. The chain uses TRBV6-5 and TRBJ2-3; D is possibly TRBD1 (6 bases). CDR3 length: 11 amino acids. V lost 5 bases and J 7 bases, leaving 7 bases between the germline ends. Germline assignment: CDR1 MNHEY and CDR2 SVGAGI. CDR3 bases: TGTGCCAGCAGTACAGGGAATACGCAGTATTTT. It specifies CASSTGNTQYF.

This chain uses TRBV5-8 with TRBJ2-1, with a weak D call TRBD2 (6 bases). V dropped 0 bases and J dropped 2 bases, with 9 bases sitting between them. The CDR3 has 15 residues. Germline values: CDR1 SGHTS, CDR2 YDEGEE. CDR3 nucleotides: TGTGCCAGCAGCTTGGGGGAGCGGGCCTACAATGAGCAGTTCTTC. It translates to CASSLGERAYNEQFF.

The DNA of the CDR3 is TGTGCCAGCAGCCCACGGCGGGGGACTAACTATGGCTACACCTTC. This sequence encodes CASSPRRGTNYGYTF. This chain links TRBV11-2 with TRBJ1-2, with D maybe TRBD1 (5 bases). The CDR3 covers 15 residues. Trimming removed 5 bases from V and 0 bases from J, with 13 bases in between. Per germline, CDR1 SGHAT and CDR2 FQNNGV.

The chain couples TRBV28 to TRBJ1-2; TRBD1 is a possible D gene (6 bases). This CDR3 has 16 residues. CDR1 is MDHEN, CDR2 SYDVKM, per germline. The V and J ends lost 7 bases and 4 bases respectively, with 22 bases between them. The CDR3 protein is CASTYPTGGGFYGYTF. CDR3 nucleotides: TGTGCCAGCACCTATCCGACAGGTGGGGGCTTCTATGGCTACACCTTC.

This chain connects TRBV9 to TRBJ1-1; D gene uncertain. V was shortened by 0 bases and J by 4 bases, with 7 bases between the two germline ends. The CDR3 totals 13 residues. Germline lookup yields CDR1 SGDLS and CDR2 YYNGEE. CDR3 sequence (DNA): TGTGCCAGCAGCGTAGTTTACGGCACTGAAGCTTTCTTT. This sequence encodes CASSVVYGTEAFF.

The CDR3 protein is CASRSGTGVIKQFF. The DNA for the CDR3 is TGTGCCAGCAGGAGCGGGACAGGGGTGATAAAGCAGTTCTTC. V is TRBV6-1 and J is TRBJ2-1, with 10 positions matching TRBD1. The V segment lost 6 bases and the J segment 11 bases; nucleotides outside the gene matches: 10. Germline lookup yields CDR1 MNHNS and CDR2 SASEGT. This CDR3 region has 14 residues.

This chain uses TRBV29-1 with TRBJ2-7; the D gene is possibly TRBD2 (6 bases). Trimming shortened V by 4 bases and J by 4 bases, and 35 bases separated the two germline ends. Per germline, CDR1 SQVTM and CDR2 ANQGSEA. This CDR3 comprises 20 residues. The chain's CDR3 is CSVVPSDPKRHSPPRYEQYF. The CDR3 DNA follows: TGCAGCGTTGTTCCTAGCGACCCAAAACGTCATTCCCCTCCTCGGTACGAGCAGTACTTC.

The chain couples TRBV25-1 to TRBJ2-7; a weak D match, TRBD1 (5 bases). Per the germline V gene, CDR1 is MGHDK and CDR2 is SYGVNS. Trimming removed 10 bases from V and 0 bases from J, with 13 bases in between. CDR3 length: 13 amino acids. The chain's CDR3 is CATEDTLSYEQYF. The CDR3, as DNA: TGTGCCACTGAGGACACCCTCTCCTACGAGCAGTACTTC.

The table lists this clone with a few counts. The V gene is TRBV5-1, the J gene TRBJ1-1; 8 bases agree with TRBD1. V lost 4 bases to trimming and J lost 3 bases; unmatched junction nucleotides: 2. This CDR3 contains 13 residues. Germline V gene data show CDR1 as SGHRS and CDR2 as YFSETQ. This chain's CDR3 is CASSLTGDTEAFF. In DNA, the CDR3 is TGCGCCAGCAGCCTGACAGGGGACACTGAAGCTTTCTTT.

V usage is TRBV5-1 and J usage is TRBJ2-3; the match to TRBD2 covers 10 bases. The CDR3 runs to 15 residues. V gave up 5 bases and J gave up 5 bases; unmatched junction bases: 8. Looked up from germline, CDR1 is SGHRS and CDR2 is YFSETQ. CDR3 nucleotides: TGCGCCAGCAGACCCATAGCGGGAGGCGTAGATACGCAGTATTTT. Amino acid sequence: CASRPIAGGVDTQYF. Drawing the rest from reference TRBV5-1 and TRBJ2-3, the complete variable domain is KAGVTQTPRYLIKTRGQQVTLSCSPISGHRSVSWYQQTPGQGLQFLFEYFSETQRNKGNFPGRFSGRQFSNSRSEMNVSTLELGDSALYLCASRPIAGGVDTQYFGPGTRLTVL.

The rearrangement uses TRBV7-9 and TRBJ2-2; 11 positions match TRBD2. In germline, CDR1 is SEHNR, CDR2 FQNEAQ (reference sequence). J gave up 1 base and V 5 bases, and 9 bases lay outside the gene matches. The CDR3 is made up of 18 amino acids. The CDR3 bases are TGTGCCAGCAGCCGACTAGCGGGATGGGGGAAGAACACCGGGGAGCTGTTTTTT. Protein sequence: CASSRLAGWGKNTGELFF.

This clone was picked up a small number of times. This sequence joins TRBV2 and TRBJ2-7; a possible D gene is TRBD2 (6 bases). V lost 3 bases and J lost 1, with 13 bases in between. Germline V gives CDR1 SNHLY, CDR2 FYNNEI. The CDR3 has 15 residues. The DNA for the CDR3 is TGTGCCAGCAGTGATCTAGCGCCGAGATCCTACGAGCAGTACTTC. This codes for CASSDLAPRSYEQYF. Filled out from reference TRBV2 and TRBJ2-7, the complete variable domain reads EPEVTQTPSHQVTQMGQEVILRCVPISNHLYFYWYRQILGQKVEFLVSFYNNEISEKSEIFDDQFSVERPDGSNFTLKIRSTKLEDSAMYFCASSDLAPRSYEQYFGPGTRLTVT.

CDR3 sequence: CASSPSTANTEAFF. CDR3 DNA: TGTGCCAGCTCACCATCGACAGCGAACACTGAAGCTTTCTTT. The rearrangement joins TRBV18 to TRBJ1-1, with D perhaps TRBD1 (5 bases). The CDR3 loop spans 14 amino acids. CDR1 is KGHSH and CDR2 is LQKENI in the germline V gene. Deletions cut 2 bases from V and 1 base from J, with 8 bases between.

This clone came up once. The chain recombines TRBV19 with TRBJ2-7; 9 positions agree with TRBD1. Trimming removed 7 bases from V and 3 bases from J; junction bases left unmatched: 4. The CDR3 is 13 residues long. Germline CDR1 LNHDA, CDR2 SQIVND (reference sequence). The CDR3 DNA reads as TGTGCCAGTAACTCGGGACAGGGCTACGAGCAGTACTTC. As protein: CASNSGQGYEQYF.

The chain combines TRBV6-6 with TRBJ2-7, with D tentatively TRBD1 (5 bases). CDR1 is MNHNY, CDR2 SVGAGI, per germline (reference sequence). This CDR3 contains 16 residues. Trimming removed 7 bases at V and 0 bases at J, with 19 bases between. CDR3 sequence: CASTQSLGAVSYEQYF. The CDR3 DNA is TGTGCCAGCACTCAATCGCTAGGGGCGGTCTCCTACGAGCAGTACTTC.

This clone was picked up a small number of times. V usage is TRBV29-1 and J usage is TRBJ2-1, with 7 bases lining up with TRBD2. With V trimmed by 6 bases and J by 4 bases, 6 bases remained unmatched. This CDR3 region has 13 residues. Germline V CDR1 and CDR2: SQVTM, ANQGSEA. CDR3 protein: CSVEPGGYNEQFF. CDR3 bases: TGCAGCGTGGAGCCGGGAGGATACAATGAGCAGTTCTTC.

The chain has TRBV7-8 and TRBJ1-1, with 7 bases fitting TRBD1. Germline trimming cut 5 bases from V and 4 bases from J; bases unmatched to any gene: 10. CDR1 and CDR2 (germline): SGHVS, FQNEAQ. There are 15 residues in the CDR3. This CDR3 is CASSHPQGVSTEAFF. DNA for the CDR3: TGTGCCAGCAGCCACCCTCAGGGGGTGAGCACTGAAGCTTTCTTT.

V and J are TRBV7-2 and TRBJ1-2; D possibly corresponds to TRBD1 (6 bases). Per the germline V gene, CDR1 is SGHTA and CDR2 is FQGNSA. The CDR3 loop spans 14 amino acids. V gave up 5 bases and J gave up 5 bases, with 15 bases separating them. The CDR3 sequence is CASSQAQGWYGYTF. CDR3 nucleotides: TGTGCCAGCAGCCAGGCACAGGGCTGGTATGGCTACACCTTC.

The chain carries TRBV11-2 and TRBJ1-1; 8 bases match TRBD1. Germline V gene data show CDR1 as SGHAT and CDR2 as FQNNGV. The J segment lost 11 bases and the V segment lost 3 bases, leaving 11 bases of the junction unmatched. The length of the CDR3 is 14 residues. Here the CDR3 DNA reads TGTGCCAGCAGCTTGGCCGGACAGGGCTTGAGGGCTTTCTTT. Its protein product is CASSLAGQGLRAFF.

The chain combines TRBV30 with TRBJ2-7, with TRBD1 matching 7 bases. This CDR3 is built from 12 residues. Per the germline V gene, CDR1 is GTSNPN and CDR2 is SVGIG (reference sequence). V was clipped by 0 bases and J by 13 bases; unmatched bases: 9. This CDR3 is CAWSVLGGLVYF. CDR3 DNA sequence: TGTGCCTGGAGTGTACTAGGGGGCTTAGTCTACTTC.

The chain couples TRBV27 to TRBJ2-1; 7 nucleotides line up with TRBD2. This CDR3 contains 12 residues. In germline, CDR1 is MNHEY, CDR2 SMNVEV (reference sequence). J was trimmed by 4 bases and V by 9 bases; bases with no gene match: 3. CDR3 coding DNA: TGTGCCAGTGGGACTAAATACAATGAGCAGTTCTTC. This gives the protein CASGTKYNEQFF.

The CDR3, as DNA: TGTGCCAGCAGAGAAACTTTTTCTGAGCAGTTCTTC. The encoded protein is CASRETFSEQFF. The rearrangement uses TRBV2 and TRBJ2-1; D remains ambiguous. The V end lost 6 bases, the J end lost 9 bases, and 12 bases lay between the germline ends. CDR3 length: 12 amino acids. Germline loops: CDR1 SNHLY, CDR2 FYNNEI.

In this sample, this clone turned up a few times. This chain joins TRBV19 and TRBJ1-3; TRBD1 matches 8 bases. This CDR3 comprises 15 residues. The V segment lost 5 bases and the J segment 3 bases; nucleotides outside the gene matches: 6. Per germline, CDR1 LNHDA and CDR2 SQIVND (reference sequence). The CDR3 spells CASSPDRVLGNTIYF. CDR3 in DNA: TGTGCCAGTAGTCCGGACAGGGTCCTTGGAAACACCATATATTTT.

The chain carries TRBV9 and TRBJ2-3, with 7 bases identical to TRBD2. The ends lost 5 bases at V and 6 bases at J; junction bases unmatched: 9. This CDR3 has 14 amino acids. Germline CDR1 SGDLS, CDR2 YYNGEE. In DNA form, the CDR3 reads TGTGCCAGCAGTTTCGCGGGAGCTTGGGATACGCAGTATTTT. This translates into CASSFAGAWDTQYF.

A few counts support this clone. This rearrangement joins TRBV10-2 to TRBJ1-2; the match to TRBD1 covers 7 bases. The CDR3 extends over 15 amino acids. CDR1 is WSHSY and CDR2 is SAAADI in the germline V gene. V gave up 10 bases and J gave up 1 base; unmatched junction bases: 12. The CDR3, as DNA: TGCGCCACTCGCGACAGGGACAGAGTTAACTATGGCTACACCTTC. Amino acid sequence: CATRDRDRVNYGYTF.

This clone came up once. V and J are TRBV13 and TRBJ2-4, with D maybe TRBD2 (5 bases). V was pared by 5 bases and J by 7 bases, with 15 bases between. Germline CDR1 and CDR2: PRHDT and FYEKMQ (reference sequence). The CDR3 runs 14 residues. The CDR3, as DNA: TGTGCCAGCAGCCCTTTCCGGGAAGGCAACATTCAGTACTTC. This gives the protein CASSPFREGNIQYF.